The present TCR beta chain was sequenced within a study of response to subunit inactivated influenza vaccine. Findings and caveats of the study: Authors suggested each seasonal influenza vaccination recruits few new T cells.

TCRdb reprocessed the RT-PCR reads with MiXCR, giving one entry per CDR3 protein. The repertoire consists of about 160,000 distinct CDR3 sequences, with about a tenth occurring once and the leading ten covering roughly an eighth. Details on this clonotype: The antigen remains unidentified.

This CDR3 is 16 amino acids long. V was pared by 4 bases and J by 5 bases, with 18 bases between. From germline, CDR1 is LGHNA and CDR2 YSLEER. V gene TRBV4-3 combines with J gene TRBJ2-1, with a tentative D call TRBD1 (5 bases). The receptor was derived from a man aged 50-60 years who received an inactivated influenza vaccine. The input for sequencing was non-naive T cells sorted from PBMCs, taken 45 days after vaccination. The chain's CDR3 is CASSPILAKGNNEQFF. CDR3 bases: TGCGCCAGCAGCCCCATATTAGCCAAGGGGAACAATGAGCAGTTCTTC.